This T cell receptor (beta chain) was identified in a study of post-analysis software for immune sequencing data. Researchers reported that TCR beta cDNA libraries carried unique molecular identifiers. T cells numbering about 1 to 11 million yielded approximately 500,000 cDNA molecules. TCRdb recomputed calls from the PCR reads with MiXCR, one row per CDR3 protein. Found here are 430,000 or so distinct CDR3 sequences, about 40% of them singletons; the top ten hold around 8%. With V trimmed by 3 bases and J by 6 bases, 17 bases remained unmatched. The CDR3 runs 17 residues. The germline CDR1 and CDR2 sequences are DFQATT and SNEGSKA (reference sequence). About this clonotype: Its antigen is unknown.

Study results and limitations: Same-batch preparations were strongly co-clustered by F measure. The study found TRBV5-6, TRBV5-1 and TRBV20-1 among a few TRBV segments more frequent in patients than controls. For normalized Chao1 diversity, multiple sclerosis patients scored significantly lower than controls did.

This sequence joins TRBV20-1 and TRBJ2-3, with TRBD2 identical over 8 bases. The clonotype originates from a girl aged 2-10 years with multiple sclerosis. Material: blood. In nucleotides, the CDR3 is TGCAGTGCTAGTATAACTCGAGCGGGGGCGGACCTCGATACGCAGTATTTT. The encoded protein is CSASITRAGADLDTQYF.